The 2 T cell receptor beta chains in this list originate from one sample, sequenced in a study of vaccination effects on CD4 cells after COVID-19 (dated by TCRdb to between 2021 and 2023). To identify antigen-specific CD4+ T cell clonotypes by their expansion, the ViraFEST assay first stimulated PBMC with viral peptide pools and then applied TCR sequencing. After approximately 11 days of culture, CD4+ T cells were isolated with the EasySep CD4+ T cell isolation kit. Two doses of either the BNT162b2 or the mRNA-1273 mRNA SARS-CoV-2 vaccine were administered to participants. The library was produced with the immunoSEQ multiplex PCR assay. TCRdb took this table from immuneACCESS and kept in-frame rearrangements with V and J called. Such tables lack part of the clones; where checked against another copy, unresolved V genes explain under half of the gap, and the rest is unexplained. This sample gives tens of thousands of clones in total; 76% of them show up just once. The ten largest clonotypes hold around 0.9% of the sample.

Antigen specificity for these receptors is unknown. The source was CD4+ T cells from PBMCs cultured with HCoV-OC43 spike peptides, collected after COVID-19 vaccination. The cell subset or site label of this sample denotes: HCoV-OC43 spike overlapping peptide pool stimulation. The receptors originated from a human donor who received a COVID-19 vaccine.

V usage is TRBV2 and J usage is TRBJ1-5; D call uncertain. V lost 0 bases and J 6 bases, leaving 12 bases between the germline ends. CDR3 size: 15 residues. Germline V gene sequence: CDR1 SNHLY, CDR2 FYNNEI. The CDR3 here is CASSEALRGVQPQHF. CDR3 nucleotides: TGTGCCAGCAGTGAAGCGCTTCGGGGTGTTCAGCCCCAGCATTTT. The whole variable domain, remainder taken from reference TRBV2 and TRBJ1-5, is EPEVTQTPSHQVTQMGQEVILRCVPISNHLYFYWYRQILGQKVEFLVSFYNNEISEKSEIFDDQFSVERPDGSNFTLKIRSTKLEDSAMYFCASSEALRGVQPQHFGDGTRLSIL.

The chain carries TRBV19 and TRBJ1-2; D possibly corresponds to TRBD1 (5 bases). The CDR3 extends over 11 amino acids. Trimming removed 3 bases at V and 7 bases at J, with 6 bases between. Germline V gene lookup returns CDR1 LNHDA and CDR2 SQIVND (reference sequence). CDR3 nucleotides: TGTGCCAGTAGTATCCAGGGTGGCTACACCTTC. Protein sequence: CASSIQGGYTF.